This TCR beta chain was sequenced during a study of cytomegalovirus exposure and HLA in healthy donors. The V end lost 2 bases, the J end lost 12 bases, and 17 bases lay between the germline ends. In germline, CDR1 is SGHAT, CDR2 FQNNGV. CDR3 size: 14 residues. Concerning this clone: Its antigen is still unknown.

Study-wide findings and caveats: Subsequent analysis showed first-cohort TCR clusters tending to co-occur in more than 90 validation repertoires. Specific recognition of CMV antigens was confirmed in vitro for a few chains (all CMV-associated). Reports described diagnosis of cytomegalovirus status by the classifier as highly specific and sensitive.

Data came from immunoSEQ multiplex PCR; TCRdb stores just in-frame clones and leaves some out. Of about 160,000 clones listed, about nine tenths are singletons. Sequencing was performed on PBMCs. The J gene is TRBJ2-1, the V gene TRBV11-2; the D is unclear. This receptor was identified in a woman aged 25 to 39 in good health and CMV-seronegative. The CDR3 nucleotides are TGTGCCAGCAGCTTACATTTGAGGAGCACGGTGCAGTTCTTC. It codes for CASSLHLRSTVQFF.